The 2 T cell receptor beta chains listed next were all sequenced from one sample in a study of blood T cell repertoires in COVID-19. TCRdb's table, derived via immunoSEQ multiplex PCR, lists solely in-frame clones and lacks some. The top ten hold roughly 3% of the sample, which has 210,000 or so clones, about nine tenths seen once. The material sequenced was peripheral blood. The source of these receptors is a man in his thirties or forties with COVID-19, enrolled during active disease.

This chain joins TRBV4-3 and TRBJ1-1, with a possible D match to TRBD1 (5 bases). V lost 0 bases and J 0 bases, leaving 14 bases between the germline ends. Germline lookup yields CDR1 LGHNA and CDR2 YSLEER. The CDR3 length is 17 residues. CDR3 region: CASSQDLGGIMNTEAFF. The DNA of the CDR3 is TGCGCCAGCAGCCAAGATCTGGGGGGAATTATGAACACTGAAGCTTTCTTT.

This clone came up once. This chain uses TRBV30 with TRBJ1-5; weak D call: TRBD1 (6 bases). The germline V and J ends were trimmed by 4 bases and 6 bases, with 16 bases remaining between them. CDR3 size: 14 residues. Looked up from germline, CDR1 is GTSNPN and CDR2 is SVGIG (reference sequence). The CDR3 spells CAWNVQGNSQPQHF. DNA for the CDR3: TGTGCCTGGAACGTACAGGGAAACAGTCAGCCCCAGCATTTT.